A few counts support the clone carrying this T cell receptor (beta chain). This specimen comes from a study of T-cell memory formation after mild COVID-19. TCRdb processed the 5' RACE reads anew with MiXCR; each CDR3 protein has one entry. The sample includes roughly 380,000 distinct CDR3 sequences, around 30% of them seen just once. V lost 4 bases to trimming and J lost 8 bases, with 11 bases between them. Germline V lookup: CDR1 KGHDR, CDR2 SFDVKD. The CDR3 has 13 amino acids. This receptor was identified in an adult woman who had mild COVID-19 (a few samples of this study predate the infection). Cell type and time point are not known. The V gene is TRBV24-1, the J gene TRBJ2-1, with a possible D match to TRBD2 (5 bases). Sequencing input: PBMCs or a T cell subset sorted from them (not recorded which). The DNA of the CDR3 is TGTGCCACCAGTGAAGGGAGAACATATGAGCAGTTCTTC. Its translation is CATSEGRTYEQFF.